The present T cell receptor beta chain was sequenced within a study of blood T cell repertoires in COVID-19. Study summary: Acute and convalescent COVID-19 samples came from the United States, Italy and Spain. PBMCs, B-cell-depleted T cells, or T cells provided the cDNA or gDNA that made up the material.

V was cut by 5 bases and J by 3 bases, with 14 bases left in between. The CDR3 spans 15 residues. Germline V gene lookup returns CDR1 SGHTA and CDR2 FQGNSA. The protocol was immunoSEQ multiplex PCR, while the TCRdb copy is restricted to in-frame clones and leaves out a portion. Among 290,000 or so clones listed, almost 85% were seen once. Input material: peripheral blood. This TCR came from a man aged 45 to 65 with active or convalescent COVID-19. The chain employs TRBV7-2 and TRBJ2-1; a possible D gene is TRBD2 (5 bases). CDR3 sequence reads: CASSTSLTNYNEQFF. The CDR3 region has the DNA TGTGCCAGCAGCACCTCCCTGACTAACTACAATGAGCAGTTCTTC.